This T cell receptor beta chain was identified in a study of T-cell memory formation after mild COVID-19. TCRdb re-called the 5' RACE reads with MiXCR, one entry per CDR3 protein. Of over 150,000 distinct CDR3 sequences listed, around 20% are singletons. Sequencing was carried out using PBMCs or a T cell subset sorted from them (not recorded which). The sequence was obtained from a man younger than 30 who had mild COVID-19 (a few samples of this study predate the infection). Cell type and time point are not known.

The CDR3 coding sequence is TGTGCCAGCAGTTTAGTGGGCAACTCCTACGAGCAGTACTTC. It specifies CASSLVGNSYEQYF. This chain connects TRBV12-3 or TRBV12-4 to TRBJ2-7, with D unclear. This CDR3 is 14 amino acids long. V was clipped by 1 base and J by 0 bases, with 7 bases between them.